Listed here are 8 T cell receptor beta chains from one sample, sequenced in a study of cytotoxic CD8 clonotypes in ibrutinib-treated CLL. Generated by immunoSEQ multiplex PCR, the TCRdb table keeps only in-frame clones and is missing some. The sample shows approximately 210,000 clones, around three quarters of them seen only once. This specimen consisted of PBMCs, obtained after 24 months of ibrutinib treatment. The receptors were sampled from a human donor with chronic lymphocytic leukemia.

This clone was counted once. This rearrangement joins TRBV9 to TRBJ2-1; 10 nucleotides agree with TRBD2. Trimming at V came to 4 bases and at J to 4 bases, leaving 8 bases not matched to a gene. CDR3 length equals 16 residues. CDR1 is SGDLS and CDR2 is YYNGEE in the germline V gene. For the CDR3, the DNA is TGTGCCAGCAGCATAAGCTTAGCGGGAGGATACAATGAGCAGTTCTTC. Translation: CASSISLAGGYNEQFF.

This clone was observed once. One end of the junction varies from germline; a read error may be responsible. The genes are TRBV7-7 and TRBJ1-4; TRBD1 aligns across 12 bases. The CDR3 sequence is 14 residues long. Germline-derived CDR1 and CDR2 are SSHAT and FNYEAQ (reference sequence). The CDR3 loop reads CASSPGQGAEKLFF. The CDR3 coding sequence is TGTGCTAGCAGCCCGGGACAGGGGGCTGAAAAACTGTTTTTT.

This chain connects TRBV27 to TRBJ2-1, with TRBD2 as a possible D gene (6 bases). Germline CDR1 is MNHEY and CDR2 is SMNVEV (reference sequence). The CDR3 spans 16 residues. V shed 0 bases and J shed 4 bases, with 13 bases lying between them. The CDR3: CASSLSWDFTYNEQFF. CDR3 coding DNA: TGTGCCAGCAGTTTATCTTGGGACTTCACATACAATGAGCAGTTCTTC.

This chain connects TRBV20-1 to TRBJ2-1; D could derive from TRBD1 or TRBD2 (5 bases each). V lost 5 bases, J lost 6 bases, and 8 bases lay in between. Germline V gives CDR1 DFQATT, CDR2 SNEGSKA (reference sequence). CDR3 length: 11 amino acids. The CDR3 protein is CSAGTINEQFF. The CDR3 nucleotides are TGCAGTGCTGGGACCATCAATGAGCAGTTCTTC.

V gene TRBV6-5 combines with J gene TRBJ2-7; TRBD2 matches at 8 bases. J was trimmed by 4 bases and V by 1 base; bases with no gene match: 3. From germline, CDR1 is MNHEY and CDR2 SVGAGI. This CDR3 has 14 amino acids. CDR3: CASSYLAGSYEQYF. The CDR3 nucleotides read TGTGCCAGCAGTTACTTAGCGGGATCTTACGAGCAGTACTTC.

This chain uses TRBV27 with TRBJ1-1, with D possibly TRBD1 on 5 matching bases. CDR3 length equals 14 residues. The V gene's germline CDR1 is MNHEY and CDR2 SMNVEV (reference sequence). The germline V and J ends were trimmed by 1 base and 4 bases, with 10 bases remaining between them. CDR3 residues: CASSLYFDSTEAFF. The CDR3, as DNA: TGTGCCAGCAGTTTATATTTTGACAGCACTGAAGCTTTCTTT.

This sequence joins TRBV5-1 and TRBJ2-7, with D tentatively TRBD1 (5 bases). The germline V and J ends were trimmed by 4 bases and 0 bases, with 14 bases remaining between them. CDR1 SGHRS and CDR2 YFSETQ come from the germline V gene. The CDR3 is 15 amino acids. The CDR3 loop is CASSPPRAYSYEQYF. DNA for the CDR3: TGCGCCAGCAGCCCGCCCAGGGCGTACTCCTACGAGCAGTACTTC. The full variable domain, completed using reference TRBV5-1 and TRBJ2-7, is KAGVTQTPRYLIKTRGQQVTLSCSPISGHRSVSWYQQTPGQGLQFLFEYFSETQRNKGNFPGRFSGRQFSNSRSEMNVSTLELGDSALYLCASSPPRAYSYEQYFGPGTRLTVT.

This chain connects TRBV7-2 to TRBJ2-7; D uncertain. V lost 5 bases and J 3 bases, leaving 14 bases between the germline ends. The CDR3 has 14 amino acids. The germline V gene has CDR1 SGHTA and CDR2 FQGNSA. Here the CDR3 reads CASSPTGPRYEQYF. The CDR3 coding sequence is TGTGCCAGCAGCCCCACCGGCCCCCGCTACGAGCAGTACTTC.